This is a list of T cell receptor beta chains from one sample in a study of blood T cell repertoires in COVID-19. Method: immunoSEQ multiplex PCR; TCRdb's copy keeps in-frame clones and lacks some. In the table there are around 140,000 clones, around nine tenths of which are singletons. Sequences were obtained from peripheral blood. These receptors were taken from a man aged 45-65 years with active or convalescent COVID-19. Each CDR3 is given with its conserved first and last residue. The order of the fields is D gene, clone size, V gene, J gene, CDR3 protein, CDR3 DNA. A D gene is named only where the DNA matches it firmly. Size is omitted from some rows. Given values are once, few, many or a class for expanded clones.

>-|once|TRBV5-1|TRBJ1-1
CASSLSVDRRKEAFF
TGCGCCAGCAGCTTGTCGGTCGACAGGCGGAAAGAAGCTTTCTTT
>TRBD1|-|TRBV28|TRBJ1-2
CASSYRTGEAGYTF
TGTGCCAGCAGTTACCGGACAGGGGAGGCTGGCTACACCTTC
>TRBD2|-|TRBV11-2|TRBJ2-7
CASSIGTSGTYEQYF
TGTGCCAGCAGCATCGGGACTAGCGGCACCTACGAGCAGTACTTC
>TRBD2|-|TRBV7-2|TRBJ2-3
CASSLALTSGGAADTQYF
TGTGCCAGCAGCTTAGCCCTTACTAGCGGGGGGGCCGCAGATACGCAGTATTTT
>-|-|TRBV6-1|TRBJ1-4
CASSDNRATNEKLFF
TGTGCCAGCAGTGATAACAGAGCAACTAATGAAAAACTGTTTTTT
>TRBD1|once|TRBV28|TRBJ1-2
CASSRVGTAIFYGYTF
TGTGCCAGCAGCAGGGTAGGGACAGCGATTTTTTATGGCTACACCTTC
>-|-|TRBV10-3|TRBJ2-7
CAISATSPYEQYF
TGTGCCATCAGTGCCACGAGCCCCTACGAGCAGTACTTC
>TRBD2|-|TRBV10-1|TRBJ2-1
CASSESRASGNEQFF
TGCGCCAGCAGTGAGTCGCGGGCTAGCGGGAATGAGCAGTTCTTC
>-|few|TRBV14|TRBJ2-7
CASSQVGGFGWYEQYF
TGTGCCAGCAGCCAAGTTGGAGGCTTTGGCTGGTACGAGCAGTACTTC
>-|-|TRBV18|TRBJ2-2
CASSPFVKNTGELFF
TGTGCCAGCTCACCCTTTGTAAAGAACACCGGGGAGCTGTTTTTT
>-|-|TRBV5-6|TRBJ2-7
CASSFGTQSYEQYF
TGTGCCAGCAGCTTCGGGACACAATCCTACGAGCAGTACTTC
>TRBD2|few|TRBV19|TRBJ2-1
CASSIGRLAGSSYNEQFF
TGTGCCAGTAGTATAGGGAGACTAGCGGGCTCCTCCTACAATGAGCAGTTCTTC
>-|-|TRBV6-6|TRBJ1-5
CASSYPGGNQPQHF
TGTGCCAGCAGTTACCCTGGAGGCAATCAGCCCCAGCATTTT
>-|-|TRBV5-1|TRBJ1-6
CASSLGRPGANSPLHF
TGCGCCAGCAGCTTGGGCAGGCCTGGGGCGAATTCACCCCTCCACTTT
>TRBD2|-|TRBV4-2|TRBJ2-3
CASSQDPPSSGGADTQYF
TGTGCCAGCAGCCAAGACCCCCCCTCTAGCGGGGGCGCAGATACGCAGTATTTT
>-|-|TRBV24-1|TRBJ1-1
CATSASTDTEAFF
TGTGCCACCAGTGCGTCAACAGACACTGAAGCTTTCTTT
>-|-|TRBV7-9|TRBJ1-5
CASSLGADGNQPQHF
TGTGCCAGCAGCTTAGGGGCTGATGGCAATCAGCCCCAGCATTTT
>TRBD1|-|TRBV5-6|TRBJ1-5
CASSLDRGVGNQPQHF
TGTGCCAGCAGCTTGGACAGGGGTGTGGGCAATCAGCCCCAGCATTTT
>TRBD1|once|TRBV5-1|TRBJ1-1
CASTKQPGQADTEAFF
TGCGCCAGCACTAAACAACCGGGACAGGCTGATACTGAAGCTTTCTTT
>-|-|TRBV14|TRBJ1-1
CASSPGIREAEAFF
TGTGCCAGCAGCCCGGGAATCCGGGAGGCTGAAGCTTTCTTT